This T cell receptor (beta chain) was recorded in a study of blood T cell repertoires in COVID-19. Participants, about 18 to 100 years old, spanned under 30 US areas. Repertoires were generated with immunoSEQ multiplex PCR, while TCRdb's copy carries only in-frame clones and drops some. Among 250,000 or so clones listed, 80% to 90% were seen once. The CDR3 runs 14 residues. Germline CDR1 is MGHDK and CDR2 is SYGVNS. Trimming took 6 bases from V and 6 from J; bases not matched to a gene: 5. Specimen: PBMCs or T cells enriched from blood (not recorded which). The receptor was derived from a woman younger than 45 with acute COVID-19. The chain joins TRBV25-1 to TRBJ2-3; 11 positions agree with TRBD1. The CDR3: CASSWTGGVDTQYF. The CDR3 nucleotides are TGTGCCAGCAGCTGGACAGGGGGCGTTGATACGCAGTATTTT. The complete variable domain, with remaining parts taken from reference TRBV25-1 and TRBJ2-3, reads EADIYQTPRYLVIGTGKKITLECSQTMGHDKMYWYQQDPGMELHLIHYSYGVNSTEKGDLSSESTVSRIRTEHFPLTLESARPSHTSQYLCASSWTGGVDTQYFGPGTRLTVL.